These 5 T cell receptor beta chains came from one sample sequenced in a study of cytomegalovirus exposure and HLA in healthy donors. A multiplex PCR was run with 60 Vbeta primers and 13 Jbeta primers. Repertoires were generated with immunoSEQ multiplex PCR, while TCRdb's copy carries only in-frame clones and drops some. The sample records about 65,000 clones, around 62% being singletons. Material: PBMCs. The source of these receptors is a man aged 30-40 years in good health and CMV-seronegative.

Points on this clone: One end of the junction varies from germline; a read error may be responsible. This sequence joins TRBV6-5 and TRBJ1-1; weak D call: TRBD1 (5 bases). The CDR3 contains 16 residues. Per germline, CDR1 MNHEY and CDR2 SVGAGI. CDR3 bases: TGTGCCAGCAGTTATCGCGCAGGGTTTATGAACACTGAAGTTTTCTTT. It translates to CASSYRAGFMNTEVFF.

The chain's CDR3 is CASSVEGRQQETQYF. The CDR3 DNA is TGTGCCAGCAGCGTAGAGGGGAGGCAGCAAGAGACCCAGTACTTC. The chain joins TRBV9 to TRBJ2-5; D perhaps matches TRBD2 (6 bases). Trimming removed 0 bases at V and 2 bases at J, with 11 bases between. Germline V gene lookup returns CDR1 SGDLS and CDR2 YYNGEE. This CDR3 region has 15 residues.

This chain links TRBV6-5 with TRBJ1-6; D is possibly TRBD1 (5 bases). The V end was cut by 6 bases, the J end by 5 bases, with 11 bases between. Germline loops: CDR1 MNHEY, CDR2 SVGAGI. The CDR3 spans 14 residues. This CDR3 reads CASSGHKNNSPLHF. Here the CDR3 DNA reads TGTGCCAGCAGCGGACACAAAAATAATTCACCCCTCCACTTT.

The chain is built from TRBV6-5 and TRBJ2-3, with D maybe TRBD1 (5 bases). Germline V CDR1 and CDR2: MNHEY, SVGAGI. V lost 7 bases and J 2 bases, leaving 10 bases between the germline ends. CDR3 size: 13 residues. CDR3 region: CASTGLVTDTQYF. The CDR3 region has the DNA TGTGCCAGCACAGGGCTGGTCACAGATACGCAGTATTTT.

This clone was detected a few times. This chain connects TRBV10-3 to TRBJ2-3; TRBD2 matches at 7 bases. Germline CDR1 ENHRY, CDR2 SYGVKD. V lost 1 base to trimming and J lost 1 base; unmatched junction nucleotides: 5. The CDR3 extends over 16 amino acids. CDR3 bases: TGTGCCATCAGTGAGTGGGTCACTAGCGGCACAGATACGCAGTATTTT. The encoded protein is CAISEWVTSGTDTQYF.